These 32 T cell receptor beta chains were all obtained from the same sample, sequenced in a study of T-cell reconstitution after alpha-beta-depleted transplantation in children. The TCRbeta library was prepared with unique molecular identifiers. Each CDR3 protein gets one entry after TCRdb re-called the PCR reads with MiXCR. The top ten clones hold roughly 5.8% of a sample with 220,000 or so distinct CDR3 sequences, around 7.8% of them seen once. Source: PBMCs, mostly from graft donor cells, taken 180 days after TCRalphabeta/CD19-depleted stem cell transplant. These receptors all come from a male patient aged 5 to 17 who had a stem cell transplant for acute lymphoblastic leukemia, so the T cells may come from the graft donor.

At least ten counts were recorded for this clonotype. The chain recombines TRBV6-2 or TRBV6-3 with TRBJ2-7, with 7 bases identical to TRBD1. The length of the CDR3 is 14 residues. V trimming: 0 bases; J trimming: 9 bases; junction bases outside the gene matches: 8. Germline V gene data show CDR1 as MNHEY and CDR2 as SVGEGT. The CDR3 is CASSYSGQVQGQYF. Here the CDR3 DNA reads TGTGCCAGCAGTTACTCTGGACAGGTCCAGGGGCAGTACTTC.

This clonotype was recorded many times. V gene TRBV5-5 combines with J gene TRBJ2-6; D is undetermined. The ends were cut back, 2 bases at V and 1 base at J, with 7 bases in the middle. The length of the CDR3 is 15 residues. Germline-derived CDR1 and CDR2 are SGHKS and YYEKEE (reference sequence). The CDR3 is CASSFLRSGANVLTF. DNA of the CDR3: TGTGCCAGCAGCTTCTTGAGGTCTGGGGCCAACGTCCTGACTTTC.

This clonotype was detected many times. The V call is TRBV6-5, the J call TRBJ2-5, with D possibly TRBD2 on 5 matching bases. The germline gives CDR1 MNHEY, CDR2 SVGAGI. The CDR3 spans 15 residues. The ends were cut back, 2 bases at V and 1 base at J, with 11 bases in the middle. The CDR3 reads CASSYRTGLQETQYF. Written as DNA, the CDR3 is TGTGCCAGCAGTTACCGGACTGGCCTCCAAGAGACCCAGTACTTC.

V usage is TRBV7-2 and J usage is TRBJ1-6; 10 nucleotides line up with TRBD1. Germline lookup yields CDR1 SGHTA and CDR2 FQGNSA. The CDR3 length is 16 residues. The ends lost 1 base at V and 5 bases at J; junction bases unmatched: 2. CDR3 sequence: CASSLVGQGNNSPLHF. The CDR3 nucleotides read TGTGCCAGCAGCTTAGTGGGACAGGGGAATAATTCACCCCTCCACTTT.

This clonotype was counted many times. J is TRBJ2-7 and V is TRBV7-6; 11 nucleotides line up with TRBD1. The germline CDR1 and CDR2 sequences are SGHVS and FNYEAQ. The CDR3 loop spans 15 amino acids. Germline trimming cut 5 bases from V and 5 bases from J; bases unmatched to any gene: 8. The CDR3 DNA reads TGTGCCAGCAGCACGCAACCGGGACAGGGGGACGAGCAGTACTTC. Residues: CASSTQPGQGDEQYF.

Turning to this clonotype: Possible read error: a much larger clone is one base away. The V gene is TRBV2, the J gene TRBJ1-2; D perhaps matches TRBD1 (6 bases). The CDR3 is made up of 15 amino acids. Trimming stripped 6 bases from V and 4 bases from J, with 18 bases between. The germline gives CDR1 SNHLY, CDR2 FYNNEI. The CDR3 protein is CASSTTGQKFYGYTF. In DNA, the CDR3 is TGTGCCAGCAGCACAACGGGACAAAAATTCTATGGCTACACCTTC.

This clonotype was recorded at least ten times. Compared with germline, one end of the junction differs, possibly owing to a read error. The CDR3 DNA reads TGTGCTAGCAGTCCCTCACCTCCTCCGGTCTACGAGCAGTACTTC. This translates into CASSPSPPPVYEQYF. V gene TRBV7-7 combines with J gene TRBJ2-7; no reliable D call. Per germline, CDR1 SSHAT and CDR2 FNYEAQ (reference sequence). The CDR3 is 15 amino acids.

This clonotype was recorded many times. V and J are TRBV27 and TRBJ1-5, with 11 bases identical to TRBD1. V trimming: 5 bases; J trimming: 7 bases; junction bases outside the gene matches: 10. Germline CDR1 MNHEY, CDR2 SMNVEV (reference sequence). The CDR3 contains 16 residues. CDR3 region: CASSAIGTGGQQPQHF. The CDR3 region has the DNA TGTGCCAGCAGTGCCATCGGGACAGGGGGACAACAGCCCCAGCATTTT.

This clonotype was observed at least ten times. The chain joins TRBV18 to TRBJ2-7, with D perhaps TRBD2 (5 bases). Germline V CDR1 and CDR2: KGHSH, LQKENI. Deletions cut 2 bases from V and 4 bases from J, with 12 bases between. The CDR3 is made up of 14 amino acids. DNA for the CDR3: TGTGCCAGCTCACCATCAAGGAGGAATTACGAGCAGTACTTC. Protein sequence: CASSPSRRNYEQYF.

This clonotype was counted at least ten times. The V gene is TRBV7-6, the J gene TRBJ2-5; TRBD2 is a possible D gene (5 bases). This CDR3 has 13 residues. V was cut by 5 bases and J by 3 bases, with 10 bases left in between. Germline V lookup: CDR1 SGHVS, CDR2 FNYEAQ. The CDR3 nucleotides read TGTGCCAGCAGCCCCCGGGAAAAAGAGACCCAGTACTTC. It specifies CASSPREKETQYF.

This clonotype was seen ten or more times. This chain joins TRBV29-1 and TRBJ2-7; possibly TRBD1 for D (5 bases). The germline CDR1 and CDR2 sequences are SQVTM and ANQGSEA. There are 12 residues in the CDR3. V was pared by 6 bases and J by 6 bases, with 15 bases between. CDR3 nucleotides: TGCAGCGTCGCCCATCCTCAGGGCGAGCAGTACTTC. Translated, it gives CSVAHPQGEQYF.

V and J are TRBV2 and TRBJ2-3, with 15 positions matching TRBD2. The CDR3 sequence is 18 residues long. The germline gives CDR1 SNHLY, CDR2 FYNNEI. The trim removed 5 bases at V and 2 bases at J, leaving 8 bases unmatched. Written as DNA, the CDR3 is TGTGCCAGCAGTTCCCCGGGACTAGCGGGGGGTCTCACAGATACGCAGTATTTT. It translates to CASSSPGLAGGLTDTQYF.

The CDR3 here is CASSPTSGGAREQYF. CDR3 DNA sequence: TGTGCCAGCAGCCCAACTAGCGGGGGGGCTCGCGAGCAGTACTTC. V usage is TRBV6-2 or TRBV6-3 and J usage is TRBJ2-7; 13 nucleotides match TRBD2. This CDR3 is 15 amino acids long. V was pared by 6 bases and J by 6 bases, with 8 bases of the junction left unmatched. The germline gives CDR1 MNHEY, CDR2 SVGEGT.

This clonotype was recorded a few times. The chain employs TRBV4-3 and TRBJ2-2; a possible D gene is TRBD1 (6 bases). V was pared by 3 bases and J by 5 bases, with 10 bases between. Germline V gene data show CDR1 as LGHNA and CDR2 as YSLEER. This CDR3 spans 14 amino acids. The CDR3 region has the DNA TGCGCCAGCAGCCAGCACAGGGTTACCGGGGAGCTGTTTTTT. It is translated as CASSQHRVTGELFF.

This clonotype was counted many times. The rearrangement links TRBV21-1 to TRBJ2-6. TRBV21-1 is classified as a pseudogene. The CDR3 is 17 amino acids. This CDR3 is CASSGRTVLSGANVLTF. The CDR3 region has the DNA TGTGCCAGCAGCGGTCGGACGGTCCTCTCTGGGGCCAACGTCCTGACTTTC.

The sample holds many counts of this clonotype. The rearrangement links TRBV5-1 to TRBJ2-4, with no clear D. This CDR3 has 14 amino acids. V gave up 4 bases and J gave up 5 bases, with 13 bases separating them. Per germline, CDR1 SGHRS and CDR2 YFSETQ. CDR3 in amino acids: CASSPGPLENIQYF. CDR3 bases: TGCGCCAGCAGCCCCGGACCTCTAGAAAACATTCAGTACTTC.

This clonotype occurred many times. J is TRBJ1-1 and V is TRBV7-7; no reliable D call. The germline V gene has CDR1 SSHAT and CDR2 FNYEAQ (reference sequence). This CDR3 is 13 amino acids long. The ends were cut back, 5 bases at V and 5 bases at J, with 12 bases in the middle. CDR3 sequence reads: CASSRIIGTEAFF. The DNA of the CDR3 is TGTGCCAGCAGCCGGATTATAGGTACTGAAGCTTTCTTT.

Concerning this clonotype: It may be a read error: a sequence one base away is much more abundant. The chain is built from TRBV6-2 or TRBV6-3 and TRBJ1-1, with D unclear. The CDR3 spans 13 residues. Germline CDR1 is MNHEY and CDR2 is SVGEGT. As DNA, the CDR3 is TGTGCCAGCAGTAACCCCCCTGGAACTGAAGCTTCCTTT. The encoded protein is CASSNPPGTEASF.

This clonotype appeared many times. The chain has TRBV20-1 and TRBJ2-1; 12 nucleotides match TRBD2. The CDR3 runs to 17 residues. V gave up 3 bases and J gave up 0 bases; unmatched junction bases: 6. CDR1 and CDR2 (germline): DFQATT, SNEGSKA (reference sequence). The DNA of the CDR3 is TGCAGTGCTAGTCGACTAGCGGGAGCCCTCTCCTACAATGAGCAGTTCTTC. Translating it yields CSASRLAGALSYNEQFF.

With respect to this clonotype: A much larger clone lies a single base off, so this may be a read error. Likely a read error: the CDR3 ends without its conserved phenylalanine or tryptophan. The chain couples TRBV19 to TRBJ2-1, with 7 bases fitting TRBD2. The germline V gene encodes CDR1 LNHDA and CDR2 SQIVND (reference sequence). This CDR3 spans 15 amino acids. The junction had 8 bases not matched to a gene; V was cut back by 7 bases and J by 2 bases. CDR3 nucleotide sequence: TGTGCCAGTATCCACGGGAGGCAGGCCTACAATGAGCAGTTCGTC. This codes for CASIHGRQAYNEQFV.

This clonotype was counted only a few times. This chain uses TRBV7-9 with TRBJ2-3, with D perhaps TRBD2 (6 bases). The V gene lost 3 bases and the J gene lost 1 base, with 17 bases spanning the gap. This CDR3 has 17 residues. CDR1 and CDR2 from the germline V gene are SEHNR and FQNEAQ (reference sequence). The CDR3 region is CASSFQMRGWGTDTQYF. DNA of the CDR3: TGTGCCAGCAGCTTCCAGATGCGGGGTTGGGGCACAGATACGCAGTATTTT.

This clonotype was seen many times. The J gene is TRBJ1-5, the V gene TRBV18, with D uncertain. This CDR3 region has 15 residues. Per germline, CDR1 KGHSH and CDR2 LQKENI. Trimming stripped 2 bases from V and 2 bases from J, with 10 bases between. CDR3 in DNA: TGTGCCAGCTCACCAGCAGGCTATGGCAATCAGCCCCAGCATTTT. This sequence encodes CASSPAGYGNQPQHF.

This clonotype has a count of ten or more. The V call is TRBV24-1, the J call TRBJ1-1; TRBD1 matches 7 bases. J lost 3 bases, V lost 3 bases, and 6 bases had no gene match. The CDR3 totals 15 residues. The germline CDR1 and CDR2 sequences are KGHDR and SFDVKD. The CDR3 DNA sequence: TGTGCCACCAGTGATGGGGACAGTTGGGACACTGAAGCTTTCTTT. Translation: CATSDGDSWDTEAFF.

This clonotype was seen many times. This chain connects TRBV2 to TRBJ2-7; D is uncertain. CDR3 length: 12 amino acids. The V end lost 1 base, the J end lost 3 bases, and 4 bases lay between the germline ends. Germline loops: CDR1 SNHLY, CDR2 FYNNEI. The CDR3 coding sequence is TGTGCCAGCAGTGAAGAGAACTACGAGCAGTACTTC. Translated: CASSEENYEQYF.

For this clonotype: The junction departs from the called germline gene at one end, perhaps through a read error. V is TRBV20-1 and J is TRBJ2-3; 12 bases agree with TRBD2. The CDR3 totals 18 residues. Germline values: CDR1 DFQATT, CDR2 SNEGSKA (reference sequence). The CDR3 reads CCAPLAGGLSYSTDTQYF. CDR3 in DNA: TGCTGTGCTCCTCTAGCGGGGGGGCTTTCGTATAGCACAGATACGCAGTATTTT.

This clonotype has a count of ten or more. The chain links TRBV7-3 to TRBJ2-3; 7 bases are shared with TRBD1. From germline, CDR1 is SGHTA and CDR2 FQGTGA. Trimming at V came to 4 bases and at J to 5 bases, leaving 12 bases not matched to a gene. CDR3 length equals 16 residues. The CDR3 is CASSYVPGTEGDTQYF. CDR3 DNA: TGTGCCAGCAGCTACGTACCAGGGACAGAGGGAGATACGCAGTATTTT.

This clonotype was seen repeatedly, ten times or more. CDR3 loop: CASSYLTEYQETQYF. Here the CDR3 DNA reads TGTGCCAGCAGTTACCTCACAGAGTACCAAGAGACCCAGTACTTC. The chain combines TRBV6-5 with TRBJ2-5, with D unresolved. The CDR3 has 15 amino acids. Germline-derived CDR1 and CDR2 are MNHEY and SVGAGI. Trimming took off 2 bases at V and 0 bases at J, with 10 bases between the two ends.

The chain joins TRBV11-2 to TRBJ2-7; 10 bases are shared with TRBD1. V lost 0 bases and J lost 9; bases outside the gene matches: 5. This CDR3 has 14 amino acids. Germline values: CDR1 SGHAT, CDR2 FQNNGV. CDR3 DNA: TGTGCCAGCAGCTTAGATGGGACAGGGGACGCGCAGTACTTC. Encoded protein: CASSLDGTGDAQYF. Full variable domain (missing parts from reference TRBV11-2 and TRBJ2-7): EAGVAQSPRYKIIEKRQSVAFWCNPISGHATLYWYQQILGQGPKLLIQFQNNGVVDDSQLPKDRFSAERLKGVDSTLKIQPAKLEDSAVYLCASSLDGTGDAQYFGPGTRLTVT.

This clonotype was seen repeatedly, ten times or more. The chain joins TRBV11-2 to TRBJ2-7; 11 nucleotides match TRBD2. Germline CDR1 SGHAT, CDR2 FQNNGV. CDR3 length equals 15 residues. V lost 4 bases and J lost 3; bases outside the gene matches: 5. The CDR3 protein is CASSYRLAGFYEQYF. DNA for the CDR3: TGTGCCAGCAGCTACCGACTAGCGGGGTTCTACGAGCAGTACTTC.

The table lists this clonotype with many counts. The J gene is TRBJ2-6, the V gene TRBV5-1; no clear D gene. Germline V gene data show CDR1 as SGHRS and CDR2 as YFSETQ. V was trimmed by 0 bases and J by 0 bases, leaving 16 bases between them. The CDR3 length is 19 residues. The CDR3 DNA is TGCGCCAGCAGCTTGGGCAAGTCCTTCCCCTACTCTGGGGCCAACGTCCTGACTTTC. This encodes CASSLGKSFPYSGANVLTF.

About this clonotype: This may stem from a read error, because a much larger clone lies one nucleotide away. V is TRBV3-1 and J is TRBJ2-2; TRBD1 might be the D (5 bases). The germline V gene has CDR1 LGHDT and CDR2 YNNKEL (reference sequence). V lost 5 bases and J lost 6, with 19 bases in between. This CDR3 is built from 16 residues. In nucleotides, the CDR3 is TGTGCCAGCAGCGATGTGTCCAGGTTGGGGCCCGGGGAGCTGTTTTTT. Its translation: CASSDVSRLGPGELFF.

This clonotype was counted at least ten times. The chain is built from TRBV3-1 and TRBJ2-5, with D possibly being TRBD1 or TRBD2 (5 bases each). Trimming left V 11 bases short and J 5 bases short, with 12 bases between. CDR3 size: 11 residues. Per the germline V gene, CDR1 is LGHDT and CDR2 is YNNKEL (reference sequence). The CDR3 region is CASWGMETQYF. The CDR3 nucleotides read TGTGCCTCCTGGGGGATGGAGACCCAGTACTTC.